A selection of T cell receptor beta chains follows, all from one sample in a study of blood T cell repertoires in COVID-19. The method was immunoSEQ multiplex PCR; TCRdb's version includes in-frame clones alone and lacks a portion of them. The profile shows under 450,000 clones, around 83% of them singletons. The sample was PBMCs or T cells enriched from blood (not recorded which). These receptors came from a woman in her 50s who had recovered from COVID-19. CDR3s include the opening cysteine and the closing phenylalanine or tryptophan. Fields, in order: D gene, clone size, J gene, V gene, CDR3 protein, CDR3 DNA. D genes are given only for firm matches. Clone size is given for some rows only: seen once, a few or many times, or a class if the clone is expanded.

D: -; size: -; J: TRBJ2-2; V: TRBV7-3; CDR3: CASSLMNSLTGELFF; DNA: TGTGCCAGCAGCTTAATGAACAGCCTCACCGGGGAGCTGTTTTTT
D: -; size: -; J: TRBJ1-4; V: TRBV3-1/TRBV3-2; CDR3: CASSSPSNEKLFF; DNA: TGTGCCAGCAGCTCTCCGTCTAATGAAAAACTGTTTTTT
D: -; size: once; J: TRBJ1-1; V: TRBV5-1; CDR3: CASSPTLVIPDTEAFF; DNA: TGCGCCAGCAGCCCGACACTCGTTATTCCGGACACTGAAGCTTTCTTT
D: -; size: -; J: TRBJ1-1; V: TRBV7-2; CDR3: CASSLHPQALNTEAFF; DNA: TGTGCCAGCAGCCTTCACCCACAGGCACTGAACACTGAAGCTTTCTTT
D: TRBD2; size: -; J: TRBJ2-1; V: TRBV14; CDR3: CASSHFGTSGSRYNEQFF; DNA: TGTGCCAGCAGCCACTTCGGGACTAGCGGGAGCCGTTACAATGAGCAGTTCTTC
D: TRBD2; size: -; J: TRBJ2-1; V: TRBV7-8; CDR3: CASSLTSGGLSYNEQFF; DNA: TGTGCCAGCAGCCTTACTAGCGGGGGACTCTCCTACAATGAGCAGTTCTTC
D: -; size: once; J: TRBJ1-6; V: TRBV7-8; CDR3: CASSLVGGDSPLHF; DNA: TGTGCCAGCAGCTTAGTTGGAGGGGATTCACCCCTCCACTTT
D: -; size: -; J: TRBJ1-2; V: TRBV3-1/TRBV3-2; CDR3: CASLGAPGVGYTF; DNA: TGTGCCAGCTTAGGGGCCCCAGGGGTCGGCTACACCTTC
D: -; size: -; J: TRBJ2-6; V: TRBV30; CDR3: CAWRTVGVLTF; DNA: TGTGCCTGGAGGACAGTCGGCGTCCTGACTTTC
D: -; size: -; J: TRBJ1-2; V: TRBV27; CDR3: CASSLSRQAYGYTF; DNA: TGTGCCAGCAGTTTATCCCGACAGGCCTATGGCTACACCTTC
D: TRBD1; size: -; J: TRBJ1-2; V: TRBV30; CDR3: CALHRDRGYTF; DNA: TGTGCCTTACACCGGGACAGAGGGTACACCTTC
D: -; size: once; J: TRBJ2-1; V: TRBV19; CDR3: CASRVLPAGNNEQFF; DNA: TGTGCCAGTAGAGTGCTCCCCGCGGGTAACAATGAGCAGTTCTTC
D: -; size: -; J: TRBJ1-1; V: TRBV7-8; CDR3: CASSLSGVNTEAFF; DNA: TGTGCCAGCAGCTTATCAGGGGTGAACACTGAAGCTTTCTTT
D: TRBD1; size: -; J: TRBJ1-5; V: TRBV19; CDR3: CASSMRGDSYSNQPQHF; DNA: TGTGCCAGTAGTATGCGAGGGGACAGCTATAGCAATCAGCCCCAGCATTTT
D: -; size: -; J: TRBJ1-4; V: TRBV14; CDR3: CASSQVRDINEKLFF; DNA: TGTGCCAGCAGCCAAGTCAGGGACATTAATGAAAAACTGTTTTTT
D: -; size: few; J: TRBJ1-3; V: TRBV19; CDR3: CASSNWERGNTIYF; DNA: TGTGCCAGTAGTAATTGGGAGCGGGGAAACACCATATATTTT
D: -; size: -; J: TRBJ2-3; V: TRBV2; CDR3: CASSEAGGRGLADTQYF; DNA: TGTGCCAGCAGTGAAGCGGGCGGCAGGGGCCTCGCAGATACGCAGTATTTT
D: TRBD2; size: -; J: TRBJ2-1; V: TRBV5-6; CDR3: CASSAPPGLADNEQFF; DNA: TGTGCCAGCAGCGCGCCTCCGGGACTAGCGGACAATGAGCAGTTCTTC
D: -; size: -; J: TRBJ1-1; V: TRBV6-5; CDR3: CASSYSAGSDTEAFF; DNA: TGTGCCAGCAGTTACTCAGCAGGGTCGGACACTGAAGCTTTCTTT
D: -; size: few; J: TRBJ1-3; V: TRBV9; CDR3: CASSREIGDGNTIYF; DNA: TGTGCCAGCAGTCGGGAGATAGGAGATGGAAACACCATATATTTT
D: -; size: few; J: TRBJ1-5; V: TRBV16; CDR3: CASSQSSSNQPQHF; DNA: TGTGCCAGCAGCCAATCTAGTAGCAATCAGCCCCAGCATTTT
D: -; size: few; J: TRBJ1-2; V: TRBV30; CDR3: CAGEEAGGYTF; DNA: TGTGCCGGGGAAGAAGCTGGTGGCTACACCTTC
D: -; size: -; J: TRBJ1-3; V: TRBV7-9; CDR3: CASTTFGGGSGNTIYF; DNA: TGTGCCAGCACGACCTTTGGTGGCGGGTCTGGAAACACCATATATTTT
D: -; size: -; J: TRBJ1-5; V: TRBV2; CDR3: CASRDSGTRGGAQHF; DNA: TGTGCCAGCAGGGACTCCGGGACACGGGGTGGAGCCCAGCATTTT
D: -; size: -; J: TRBJ2-5; V: TRBV3-1/TRBV3-2; CDR3: CASSPRGGQETQYF; DNA: TGTGCCAGCAGCCCCAGAGGGGGACAAGAGACCCAGTACTTC
D: -; size: -; J: TRBJ2-3; V: TRBV27; CDR3: CASSLETRGRDTQYF; DNA: TGTGCCAGCAGTTTAGAGACGCGGGGAAGGGATACGCAGTATTTT
D: TRBD2; size: -; J: TRBJ2-3; V: TRBV3-1/TRBV3-2; CDR3: CASSQGLAVTDTQYF; DNA: TGTGCCAGCAGCCAGGGACTAGCGGTCACAGATACGCAGTATTTT
D: -; size: -; J: TRBJ1-2; V: TRBV7-8; CDR3: CASSVGISPPGGYTF; DNA: TGTGCCAGCAGCGTAGGCATTTCGCCTCCGGGAGGCTACACCTTC
D: -; size: few; J: TRBJ1-3; V: TRBV9; CDR3: CASSAGDSGNTIYF; DNA: TGTGCCAGCAGCGCAGGGGATTCTGGAAACACCATATATTTT
D: -; size: -; J: TRBJ1-2; V: TRBV12-3/TRBV12-4; CDR3: CASTPLLNYGYTF; DNA: TGTGCCAGCACCCCTCTCCTGAACTATGGCTACACCTTC
D: -; size: -; J: TRBJ1-5; V: TRBV24-1; CDR3: CATQGGSYNQPQHF; DNA: TGTGCCACCCAGGGTGGGTCCTACAATCAGCCCCAGCATTTT
D: -; size: -; J: TRBJ1-2; V: TRBV9; CDR3: CASSVGSGVGYGYTF; DNA: TGTGCCAGCAGCGTAGGATCTGGAGTGGGCTATGGCTACACCTTC
D: -; size: -; J: TRBJ2-1; V: TRBV11-3; CDR3: CASSPPSLILRGQFF; DNA: TGTGCCAGCAGCCCACCGAGCCTAATACTACGGGGGCAGTTCTTC
D: -; size: -; J: TRBJ2-7; V: TRBV19; CDR3: CASSPIHENGAGYEQYF; DNA: TGTGCCAGTAGCCCCATCCACGAAAACGGGGCGGGGTACGAGCAGTACTTC
D: TRBD1; size: many; J: TRBJ2-2; V: TRBV10-3; CDR3: CAIRPGTGNTGELFF; DNA: TGTGCCATCAGGCCCGGGACAGGGAACACCGGGGAGCTGTTTTTT
D: TRBD2; size: -; J: TRBJ2-1; V: TRBV7-7; CDR3: CASSLGTSGRAANEQFF; DNA: TGTGCCAGCAGCTTAGGGACTAGCGGGAGGGCCGCTAATGAGCAGTTCTTC
D: TRBD1; size: -; J: TRBJ1-1; V: TRBV29-1; CDR3: CSVSQGGTEAFF; DNA: TGCAGCGTGTCACAGGGGGGCACTGAAGCTTTCTTT
D: -; size: -; J: TRBJ1-5; V: TRBV18; CDR3: CASSRAGNSNQPQHF; DNA: TGTGCCAGCTCACGTGCCGGTAATAGCAATCAGCCCCAGCATTTT
D: -; size: -; J: TRBJ2-7; V: TRBV7-8; CDR3: CASSPDQGFVFEQYF; DNA: TGTGCCAGCAGCCCAGATCAGGGGTTTGTGTTCGAGCAGTACTTC
D: -; size: once; J: TRBJ1-3; V: TRBV2; CDR3: CASSEIGMNTIYF; DNA: TGTGCCAGCAGTGAAATCGGTATGAACACCATATATTTT
D: -; size: -; J: TRBJ2-6; V: TRBV9; CDR3: CASTQGGSGANVLTF; DNA: TGTGCCAGCACACAGGGGGGGTCTGGGGCCAACGTCCTGACTTTC
D: -; size: -; J: TRBJ1-2; V: TRBV5-5; CDR3: CASSLEGVPYGYTF; DNA: TGTGCCAGCAGCTTGGAGGGGGTACCCTATGGCTACACCTTC
D: -; size: -; J: TRBJ1-5; V: TRBV19; CDR3: CASRSPRGAGNQPQHF; DNA: TGTGCCAGTAGGTCCCCGCGGGGGGCGGGAAATCAGCCCCAGCATTTT
D: -; size: -; J: TRBJ2-7; V: TRBV3-1/TRBV3-2; CDR3: CASSQGPGGRYEQYF; DNA: TGTGCCAGCAGCCAAGGTCCAGGGGGGAGGTACGAGCAGTACTTC
D: -; size: few; J: TRBJ1-3; V: TRBV5-5; CDR3: CASSLGGLSGNTIYF; DNA: TGTGCCAGCAGCTTGGGAGGGCTCTCTGGAAACACCATATATTTT
D: TRBD2; size: -; J: TRBJ2-5; V: TRBV6-5; CDR3: CASRNTGLSQETQYF; DNA: TGTGCCAGCAGGAATACGGGACTATCACAAGAGACCCAGTACTTC
D: -; size: -; J: TRBJ1-1; V: TRBV29-1; CDR3: CSVVGSEAFF; DNA: TGCAGCGTTGTGGGCAGTGAAGCTTTCTTT
D: -; size: -; J: TRBJ2-6; V: TRBV2; CDR3: CASSVGGANVLTF; DNA: TGTGCCAGCAGTGTCGGGGGGGCCAACGTCCTGACTTTC
D: -; size: once; J: TRBJ1-2; V: TRBV4-3; CDR3: CASSLEGQTDYGYTF; DNA: TGCGCCAGCAGCCTGGAGGGCCAGACGGACTATGGCTACACCTTC